This record looks at one T cell receptor beta chain sequence and its context. It lacks a known antigen. Per-nucleotide qualities are absent, and no much larger clonotype sits a single base away. This specimen belongs to a study of cytomegalovirus exposure and HLA in healthy donors (dated by TCRdb to about 2017). Looking at the study overall: According to an earlier analysis of several hundred of the donors, 150 million to 200 million T cells yielded roughly 110 million unique TCR beta sequences and about 300 Gb of sequence data. Every discovery cohort repertoire had been produced on one sequencing platform. A separate validation cohort of approximately 120 different subjects was used in addition to the roughly 700-subject first cohort. HLA typing covered class I and class II loci at four-digit resolution. In a later analysis, previously published TCR beta repertoires from hundreds of donors were re-analyzed and high-resolution HLA genotyping was added so that TCR occurrence patterns could be studied. Because of strong linkage in the cohort, roughly five DR-DQ haplotypes were treated as single units for association and clustering. Typing coverage differed by locus: A, B, C, DRB1 and DQB1 were typed in roughly 620-630 donors, DQA1 in about 500, DPA1 in around 580, and DPB1 in approximately 450. To predict cytomegalovirus infection status, the study brought together high-throughput TCR immunosequencing, statistical association of individual TCRs with disease status, and machine learning. Among the roughly 410 genotyped donors, under 90% belonged to the genetic ancestry cluster associated with self-reported Caucasian donors. Among 300 to 500 genotyped donors of the cohort, an average of around 250,000 unique TCR beta nucleotide sequences was sequenced per donor, of which about 19% were non-productive. The T cell repertoires of roughly 660 subjects were profiled by immunosequencing and related to cytomegalovirus serostatus. About 300 gigabases of sequencing data and around 85 million unique TCR sequences made up an early release that covered around 640 HLA-typed donors. Alongside the repertoire data, information on donor age, sex, ethnicity and CMV serostatus was compiled. A later genetic analysis took genome-wide SNP genotypes for about three fifths of the 666 donors and used that subset as a discovery cohort. Rather than using new phenotypic data, the later analysis identified candidate immune exposures from TCR beta sequences and from how often those sequences occurred across donors. The study aimed to test whether cataloging public T cell receptors could reveal signatures of past pathogen exposure. An earlier analysis of 587 of the donors used high-throughput TCR beta sequencing to judge whether each TCR beta V gene segment behaved as functional or pseudogenic. Here is what the overall study found, with its caveats: Several of the top co-occurrence clusters appeared to be linked to parvovirus B19, influenza, CMV and Epstein-Barr virus, according to a later analysis. In vitro tests confirmed that three of the cytomegalovirus-associated TCR beta chains recognize cytomegalovirus antigens. In both the original and validation cohorts, the classifier was reported to diagnose cytomegalovirus status with high specificity and sensitivity. Correlated functional status among segregating V segments might be attributable to linkage disequilibrium, but an unknown experimental factor could not be ruled out. The authors suggested that the approach could potentially be extended to other disease states and immunological phenotypes. The earlier analysis of about 600 of the donors excluded seventeen rarely observed V segments, including chromosome 9 orphons, because counts were too low. A cluster of highly shared sequence variants was judged likely to represent a technical artifact of the sequencing pipeline. According to a later analysis, TCR association rates differed among HLA loci, with DRB1 alleles showing the most associated TCRs and HLA-C alleles showing the fewest. A further reported finding was that TCR beta sequences accurately predicted the HLA-A and HLA-B alleles for most subjects in the first cohort. In an earlier analysis of about 550 of the donors, most TCR beta V segments were observed in productive rearrangements about 87% or about 30% of the time, broadly matching IMGT annotations. Compared with the roughly 670-donor mean, donors in an Asian-associated ancestry cluster had fewer N-insertions in productive TCRs, according to a later genetic analysis. In a later analysis, about 16,000 TCR beta sequences were associated with specific HLA alleles at a false discovery rate of 0.05. Because some donors lacked HLA typing at each locus, the association tests relied only on the typed subset. An association between a missense DCLRE1C variant and V-gene and J-gene trimming of TCR beta chains was found in a later genetic analysis and replicated in an independent cohort. Assigning TCR associations to individual alleles was difficult when HLA alleles, especially DR and DQ, strongly co-occurred. The only immune exposure information available for the cohort was CMV serostatus. This cohort had only TCR beta chains sequenced, and the lack of alpha or paired-chain data limited which features could be detected. In a later analysis, HLA-associated TCR beta chains showed more clonal expansion and lower generation probabilities than non-associated chains that were equally common. A total of 164 TCR beta chains were listed by the study as associated with cytomegalovirus. The presence/absence analyses assumed that sequencing depth was roughly uniform across donors, and that assumption may not be true. In a later analysis, most CMV-associated TCR beta chains were found to appear HLA-restricted, with HLA associations seemingly driven largely by CMV exposure. Most TCR sequences were observed very rarely across donors, whereas some public TCRs were present in many individuals. Some IMGT-functional V segments, including TRBV6-2 and TRBV6-3, could not be distinguished by the 87-base-pair reads and were therefore excluded.

V loses 4 bases, J loses 4 bases, and the germline ends lie 11 bases apart. The CDR3 starts with the cysteine, ends with the phenylalanine, and has 13 residues. Only the CDR3 DNA stays, 39 bases, in frame from base 1. CDR1 and CDR2 are read off the germline V gene as SGHDT and YYEEEE. In total, roughly 710 healthy bone marrow donors made up the cohort. At the time of sampling, all cohort members were nominally healthy, though unrecorded immune exposures were likely present. The donor tested CMV seropositive, placing the donor among the 289 seropositive members of the cohort. A peripheral blood sample was provided by each donor, and peripheral blood mononuclear cells were used for TCR beta sequencing. Genomic DNA extraction from the blood cell samples was performed with the Qiagen DNeasy Blood Extraction Kit. Libraries were constructed by the immunoSEQ multiplex PCR assay. A mixture of 60 forward primers for TCR Vbeta segments and 13 reverse primers for TCR Jbeta segments was used in the multiplex PCR. The CDR3 region of rearranged TCR beta genes was amplified from genomic DNA by a multiplex PCR assay. Amplified TCR beta libraries were sequenced as 87-base-pair reads on the Illumina HiSeq System. From the authors' description of their analysis: A later analysis tallied 75 million to 95 million unique TCR beta chains across the 666 repertoires, and about 10 million of those chains were shared by two or more donors. Raw reads were error-corrected and collapsed into unique sequences by a nearest-neighbor algorithm in which closely related sequences were merged to remove PCR and sequencing errors. CDR3 sequences were aligned to IMGT reference sequences to assign V, D and J gene segments. Each retained sequence needed at least a six-nucleotide match to both a V gene segment and a J gene segment. A rearrangement was called productive if the CDR3 had no stop codons and remained in frame with V and J, and every other rearrangement was called non-productive. Following IMGT convention, CDR3 was defined as the stretch from the second conserved V-encoded cysteine up to the conserved J-encoded phenylalanine. In an earlier analysis of roughly 610 of the donors, sequences lacking an unambiguous match to a single V gene segment were excluded. An earlier analysis of a few hundred of the donors called V segments functional above 56.7% productive rearrangements and segregating when the between-donor standard deviation exceeded 5%. A statistical classification framework was built for diagnosing cytomegalovirus status from the catalog of TCR beta chain sequences. In a later analysis, TCR nucleotide sequences were compared against IMGT/GENE-DB human TR gene sequences so that V and J genes could be assigned. The TCRdist pipeline was used in a later analysis to assign CDR3 sequences and most-parsimonious VDJ recombination scenarios. In a later analysis, every TCR beta chain was defined by the combination of its CDR3 amino acid sequence and its V-gene family, and reads without a unique V-gene family were dropped. As a way to deal with suspected cross-contamination and a sequencing artifact, a later analysis dropped roughly 620 nucleotide sequences that were highly shared and had low generation probability. In a later analysis, a clonal expansion index was calculated for each public chain from normalized within-repertoire ranks of inferred template counts. Generation probabilities in a later analysis came from a VDJ recombination model fitted to out-of-frame rearrangements, and those results were checked against IGoR. A later analysis scored TCR-TCR, TCR-HLA and TCR-CMV co-occurrence with hypergeometric tests, applying a repertoire-size bias correction to TCR pairs. A later analysis estimated false discovery rates by permuting HLA or CMV assignments 20 times. In a later analysis, co-occurring TCRs were grouped with DBSCAN, and TCRdist sequence similarity was added when clustering was performed within HLA-allele-positive subsets. Co-occurrence clustering excluded repertoires with fewer than 30,000 or more than 120,000 public chains, plus five with anomalous nucleotide sharing. As stored in TCRdb, this immuneACCESS dataset retains in-frame rearrangements with V and J assigned. A fraction of the clones does not appear; measured against another copy, unresolved V genes explain less than half of the discrepancy, and the remainder lacks a known reason. V and J calls and clone size are given by that table; D and trimming were obtained from the DNA. The sample table lists approximately 100,000 clones, around 80% of them with a count of one. The top ten clones comprise over 15% of the sample.

This TCR was recovered from a man aged 60 to 69 in good health and CMV-seropositive. In this chain, TRBV5-6 is recombined with TRBJ1-1, with the D segment identity uncertain. Sequencing was performed on PBMCs. CDR3 loop: CASSGGWGTEAFF. In nucleotides, the sequence is TGTGCCAGCAGCGGAGGTTGGGGCACTGAAGCTTTCTTT.